The T cell receptor beta chain described here comes from a study of T cells in localized non-small cell lung cancer. This clone was seen a handful of times. Trimming took off 2 bases at V and 6 bases at J, with 11 bases between the two ends. This CDR3 is built from 13 residues. Germline values: CDR1 GTSNPN, CDR2 SVGIG (reference sequence). Assay: immunoSEQ multiplex PCR; the TCRdb copy retains only in-frame clones and omits some. The repertoire includes several thousand clones, 23% of them detected once, and 3.6% sits in the top ten. Here the sequenced sample was lung tumor tissue, taken before any cancer treatment. The receptor was isolated from a man between 40 and 70 years old with stage III squamous cell lung carcinoma. This sequence joins TRBV30 and TRBJ1-5; the D is unclear. Here the CDR3 reads CAWSRVPAQPQHF. The CDR3 region has the DNA TGTGCCTGGAGTCGGGTTCCCGCTCAGCCCCAGCATTTT.